These 30 T cell receptor beta chains were sequenced from one sample in a study of CD8 T cells in ankylosing spondylitis. Each CDR3 protein gets one entry after TCRdb re-called the 5' RACE reads with MiXCR. The sample consists of about 96,000 distinct CDR3 sequences, roughly 9.6% of them appearing once. Sequenced input: blood, either unsorted or a sorted T cell fraction (not recorded which). Receptors originate from a male donor with ankylosing spondylitis or in good health (not recorded which).

This clonotype was seen many times. The CDR3, as DNA: TGTGCCATCAGTGAGGTAGTAGCGGGGTCCTACAATGAGCAGTTCTTC. It codes for CAISEVVAGSYNEQFF. The chain has TRBV10-3 and TRBJ2-1; 8 bases are shared with TRBD2. Per the germline V gene, CDR1 is ENHRY and CDR2 is SYGVKD. The CDR3 is 16 amino acids. J lost 1 base, V lost 2 bases, and 4 bases had no gene match.

This clonotype occurred many times. V and J are TRBV29-1 and TRBJ2-2, with 8 bases fitting TRBD2. V shed 7 bases, J shed 7 bases, and the junction held 8 bases outside the gene matches. Germline V gene lookup returns CDR1 SQVTM and CDR2 ANQGSEA. The CDR3 runs to 13 residues. For the CDR3, the DNA is TGCAGCGCTACCAGCGGGGGTAACGGGGAGCTGTTTTTT. Protein: CSATSGGNGELFF.

In this sample, this clonotype turned up many times. The J gene is TRBJ2-7, the V gene TRBV5-1; D unresolved. CDR1 and CDR2 from the germline V gene are SGHRS and YFSETQ. CDR3 size: 13 residues. V was cut by 0 bases and J by 2 bases, with 6 bases left in between. The CDR3 is CASSLAQTYEQYF. CDR3 sequence (DNA): TGCGCCAGCAGCTTGGCTCAGACCTACGAGCAGTACTTC.

This clonotype appeared once. A clone one base away is much larger, so this may be a read error. This chain uses TRBV7-6 with TRBJ1-5, with D possibly being TRBD1 (5 bases). CDR1 and CDR2 from the germline V gene are SGHVS and FNYEAQ. The CDR3 is 13 residues long. The V and J ends lost 2 bases and 11 bases respectively, with 13 bases between them. CDR3 loop: CASSLSDKQAQHF. CDR3 coding DNA: TGTGCCAGCAGCTTATCGGACAAACAGGCCCAGCATTTT.

This clonotype was recorded at least ten times. This chain uses TRBV27 with TRBJ1-6, with TRBD1 identical over 7 bases. CDR3 length: 14 amino acids. Germline V gene lookup returns CDR1 MNHEY and CDR2 SMNVEV (reference sequence). J lost 5 bases, V lost 5 bases, and 3 bases had no gene match. The CDR3 region has the DNA TGTGCCAGCAGTCTGGACAGGAATAATTCACCCCTCCACTTT. It is translated as CASSLDRNNSPLHF.

This clonotype was seen repeatedly, ten times or more. The chain employs TRBV20-1 and TRBJ2-3, with a possible D match to TRBD2 (5 bases). The CDR3 covers 14 residues. Germline values: CDR1 DFQATT, CDR2 SNEGSKA (reference sequence). Trimming stripped 6 bases from V and 0 bases from J, with 13 bases between. Written as DNA, the CDR3 is TGCAGTGCCCCTAGCCAGACTAGCACAGATACGCAGTATTTT. The encoded protein is CSAPSQTSTDTQYF.

This clonotype came up many times. This clone may be a read error of a much larger clone one base away. The chain has TRBV25-1 and TRBJ2-3, with D hard to call. Per germline, CDR1 MGHDK and CDR2 SYGVNS. Trimming took 5 bases from V and 3 from J, leaving 3 bases between them. The CDR3 runs 11 residues. CDR3 sequence reads: CASSKTDTQYF. In nucleotides, the CDR3 is TGTGCCAGCAGTAAAACAGATACGCAGTATTTT.

A note on this clonotype: This may come from a read error, since a much larger clone is one base off. The rearrangement joins TRBV19 to TRBJ2-1; D perhaps matches TRBD2 (5 bases). From germline, CDR1 is LNHDA and CDR2 SQIVND (reference sequence). This CDR3 has 12 amino acids. This CDR3 reads CAVGSSYNEQLF. CDR3 nucleotides: TGTGCAGTGGGGAGTTCCTACAATGAGCAGCTCTTC.

This clonotype was seen at least ten times. The chain uses TRBV12-3 or TRBV12-4 and TRBJ2-2; D perhaps matches TRBD1 (5 bases). CDR3 length: 13 amino acids. V shed 3 bases and J shed 4 bases, with 6 bases lying between them. DNA for the CDR3: TGTGCCAGCAGTTTTAGGGGCACCGGGGAGCTGTTTTTT. This codes for CASSFRGTGELFF.

This clonotype was seen a handful of times. The genes are TRBV6-5 and TRBJ2-2; a weak D match, TRBD2 (5 bases). The CDR3 runs to 16 residues. Germline assignment: CDR1 MNHEY and CDR2 SVGAGI. Trimming left V 3 bases short and J 7 bases short, with 18 bases between. CDR3 bases: TGTGCCAGCAGTTATGGGCCGGGGAACCTTAACGGGGAGCTGTTTTTT. Translated, it gives CASSYGPGNLNGELFF.

This clonotype was seen at least ten times. V usage is TRBV5-1 and J usage is TRBJ1-4, with a weak D call TRBD1 (5 bases). Germline values: CDR1 SGHRS, CDR2 YFSETQ. The CDR3 covers 16 residues. Trimming pared 2 bases from V and 4 bases from J, leaving 15 bases between. CDR3 sequence reads: CASSFSAQGLNEKLFF. The CDR3 DNA reads as TGCGCCAGCAGCTTCTCCGCGCAGGGACTTAATGAAAAACTGTTTTTT.

At least ten counts were recorded for this clonotype. The V gene is TRBV7-3, the J gene TRBJ2-2; TRBD2 matches 8 bases. Per germline, CDR1 SGHTA and CDR2 FQGTGA. The CDR3 runs to 16 residues. After removal of 5 bases from V and 8 bases from J, the junction contained 13 bases not matched to a gene. The CDR3 DNA follows: TGTGCCAGCAGCCCCCCTGTAAGCGGGGGCCAAGGGGAGCTGTTTTTT. Translation: CASSPPVSGGQGELFF.

This clonotype was seen many times. The V call is TRBV29-1, the J call TRBJ1-5; 9 positions match TRBD1. J gave up 4 bases and V 4 bases, and 2 bases lay outside the gene matches. CDR1 SQVTM and CDR2 ANQGSEA come from the germline V gene. The CDR3 has 13 residues. The CDR3 spells CSVGDRENQPQHF. CDR3 nucleotide sequence: TGCAGCGTTGGGGACAGGGAAAATCAGCCCCAGCATTTT.

This clonotype was seen at least ten times. The gene calls are TRBV2 and TRBJ2-3, with TRBD2 matching 8 bases. CDR1 and CDR2 from the germline V gene are SNHLY and FYNNEI. The CDR3 extends over 13 amino acids. With 8 bases clipped from V and 6 bases from J, the junction kept 7 bases outside the gene matches. The chain's CDR3 is CASLAGTGDTQYF. In DNA, the CDR3 is TGTGCCAGCCTAGCGGGTACGGGTGATACGCAGTATTTT.

This clonotype was picked up a small number of times. The chain combines TRBV5-1 with TRBJ2-7; D not certain. The CDR3 runs to 14 residues. Germline V gene sequence: CDR1 SGHRS, CDR2 YFSETQ. V lost 0 bases to trimming and J lost 2 bases, with 9 bases between them. The CDR3 nucleotides are TGCGCCAGCAGCTTGGGGCAGACCGCCTACGAGCAGTACTTC. Translating gives CASSLGQTAYEQYF.

At least ten counts were recorded for this clonotype. This chain connects TRBV5-1 to TRBJ2-3, with 8 positions matching TRBD2. Germline V CDR1 and CDR2: SGHRS, YFSETQ. The CDR3 contains 15 residues. V trimming: 3 bases; J trimming: 2 bases; junction bases outside the gene matches: 5. CDR3 in DNA: TGCGCCAGCAGCTCTACTAGCGGAACCACAGATACGCAGTATTTT. Its translation: CASSSTSGTTDTQYF. The complete variable domain, with remaining parts taken from reference TRBV5-1 and TRBJ2-3, reads KAGVTQTPRYLIKTRGQQVTLSCSPISGHRSVSWYQQTPGQGLQFLFEYFSETQRNKGNFPGRFSGRQFSNSRSEMNVSTLELGDSALYLCASSSTSGTTDTQYFGPGTRLTVL.

In its sample, this clonotype was seen many times. The genes are TRBV27 and TRBJ2-1; TRBD2 might be the D (5 bases). The V end lost 3 bases, the J end lost 6 bases, and 9 bases lay between the germline ends. Germline V gene sequence: CDR1 MNHEY, CDR2 SMNVEV (reference sequence). This CDR3 spans 13 amino acids. The CDR3 coding sequence is TGTGCCAGCAGTTTCCGGGGAATCAATGAGCAGTTCTTC. Its translation is CASSFRGINEQFF.

This clonotype has ten or more counts. The gene calls are TRBV7-2 and TRBJ2-1, with TRBD2 matching over 9 bases. J gave up 6 bases and V 5 bases, and 8 bases lay outside the gene matches. Germline-derived CDR1 and CDR2 are SGHTA and FQGNSA. The CDR3 is made up of 15 amino acids. The CDR3 protein is CASSPPWGLANEQFF. In nucleotides, the CDR3 is TGTGCCAGCAGCCCCCCCTGGGGACTAGCCAATGAGCAGTTCTTC.

This clonotype is large within its sample. J is TRBJ2-7 and V is TRBV24-1, with D possibly matching TRBD1 (5 bases). The CDR3 length is 15 residues. The V end was cut by 4 bases, the J end by 0 bases, with 12 bases between. CDR1 and CDR2 (germline): KGHDR, SFDVKD. DNA of the CDR3: TGTGCCACCAGTGACCCATTGACAGCCTCCTACGAGCAGTACTTC. Protein sequence: CATSDPLTASYEQYF.

This clonotype was observed a handful of times. This chain links TRBV14 with TRBJ2-3, with a possible D match to TRBD1 (5 bases). CDR3 length equals 15 residues. The ends were cut back, 2 bases at V and 2 bases at J, with 11 bases in the middle. Germline values: CDR1 SGHDN, CDR2 FVKESK. The CDR3 DNA follows: TGTGCCAGCAGCCAATACGGACATAACACAGATACGCAGTATTTT. Amino acids: CASSQYGHNTDTQYF.

This clonotype was picked up many times. The chain recombines TRBV12-3 or TRBV12-4 with TRBJ2-7; D ambiguous. V was trimmed by 3 bases and J by 3 bases, leaving 12 bases between them. CDR3 length: 14 residues. The CDR3 DNA sequence: TGTGCCAGCAGTTTCCTAGGGAAGGACTACGAGCAGTACTTC. Translation: CASSFLGKDYEQYF.

In this sample, this clonotype turned up many times. The chain joins TRBV3-1 to TRBJ2-5; D is uncertain. Germline values: CDR1 LGHDT, CDR2 YNNKEL (reference sequence). V was clipped by 0 bases and J by 0 bases, with 8 bases between them. This CDR3 is built from 15 residues. The CDR3 region is CASSQDPRYQETQYF. DNA of the CDR3: TGTGCCAGCAGCCAAGATCCCAGGTACCAAGAGACCCAGTACTTC.

This clonotype was picked up many times. V usage is TRBV2 and J usage is TRBJ2-1; TRBD1 aligns across 7 bases. V was pared by 5 bases and J by 4 bases, with 8 bases of the junction left unmatched. Germline V gene data show CDR1 as SNHLY and CDR2 as FYNNEI. The CDR3 has 15 amino acids. The CDR3 DNA reads as TGTGCCAGCAGTATGGACGGACAGGCATACAATGAGCAGTTCTTC. Its translation: CASSMDGQAYNEQFF.

At least ten counts were recorded for this clonotype. The rearrangement uses TRBV5-1 and TRBJ2-7; 7 nucleotides agree with TRBD2. The CDR3 totals 15 residues. CDR1 SGHRS and CDR2 YFSETQ come from the germline V gene. V dropped 0 bases and J dropped 2; count of bases not matched to a gene: 5. The DNA of the CDR3 is TGCGCCAGCAGCTTGGTCAGCGGGGCTCCCTACGAGCAGTACTTC. It is translated as CASSLVSGAPYEQYF.

This clonotype was observed at least ten times. V and J are TRBV4-1 and TRBJ2-3; possibly TRBD1 for D (6 bases). The V gene's germline CDR1 is MGHRA and CDR2 YSYEKL. Trimming stripped 8 bases from V and 0 bases from J, with 18 bases between. The CDR3 has 16 amino acids. Written as DNA, the CDR3 is TGCGCCAGCCAGAAACCCGGGACATCCAGCACAGATACGCAGTATTTT. It translates to CASQKPGTSSTDTQYF.

This clonotype occurred many times. This chain joins TRBV20-1 and TRBJ1-1, with D possibly matching TRBD1 (5 bases). Per the germline V gene, CDR1 is DFQATT and CDR2 is SNEGSKA (reference sequence). The CDR3 contains 14 residues. The V gene lost 4 bases and the J gene lost 8 bases, with 20 bases spanning the gap. CDR3 nucleotide sequence: TGCAGTGCTACTCCCCCTAGCCGGGACGGCGAAGCTTTCTTT. It specifies CSATPPSRDGEAFF.

There are many counts of this clonotype. The rearrangement uses TRBV5-1 and TRBJ1-2; the D gene is possibly TRBD1 (6 bases). The germline gives CDR1 SGHRS, CDR2 YFSETQ. The V gene lost 3 bases and the J gene lost 3 bases, with 18 bases spanning the gap. CDR3 length: 16 amino acids. The CDR3 protein is CASSSPSGGDHYGYTF. The CDR3 DNA sequence: TGCGCCAGCAGCTCCCCCTCCGGGGGCGATCACTATGGCTACACCTTC.

The genes are TRBV2 and TRBJ2-1, with D maybe TRBD2 (5 bases). Trimming removed 3 bases at V and 4 bases at J, with 13 bases between. In germline, CDR1 is SNHLY, CDR2 FYNNEI. The CDR3 runs 15 residues. The CDR3 coding sequence is TGTGCCAGCAGTGAGAGGACTCGGGCGTACAATGAGCAGTTCTTC. Amino acids: CASSERTRAYNEQFF.

This clonotype was found many times. The chain carries TRBV12-3 or TRBV12-4 and TRBJ2-7, with 10 bases lining up with TRBD1. This CDR3 is 15 amino acids long. The trim removed 5 bases at V and 4 bases at J, leaving 8 bases unmatched. CDR3: CASSVIGTGVYEQYF. In nucleotides, the CDR3 is TGTGCCAGCAGTGTTATCGGGACAGGGGTTTACGAGCAGTACTTC.

This clonotype was seen ten or more times. The chain is built from TRBV2 and TRBJ1-2; a possible D gene is TRBD1 (5 bases). The V and J ends lost 11 bases and 1 base respectively, with 14 bases between them. The length of the CDR3 is 13 residues. The germline gives CDR1 SNHLY, CDR2 FYNNEI. This chain's CDR3 is CALNDRINYGYTF. CDR3 DNA: TGTGCCCTGAACGACAGAATTAACTATGGCTACACCTTC.